Given below is one T cell receptor (beta chain) in context. Its antigen is not known. At one of its ends the junction is not consistent with the germline gene, which may arise from a read error. Clones were sequenced by immunoSEQ multiplex PCR, and TCRdb holds only the in-frame ones, with some missing. The table lists roughly 13,000 clones, 80% of them singletons. After pathologic assessment, macro-dissection selected premalignant or tumor cells for extraction. The sample is drawn from a study of immune evolution from preneoplasia to lung adenocarcinoma. Findings and caveats of the study: Highest clonality occurred in KRAS-mutant, not EGFR-mutant or double wild-type, nodules. Later-stage lesions seemingly showed higher T cell density and diversity than normal lung.

CDR1 and CDR2 (germline): MNHNS, SASEGT. The CDR3 loop spans 12 amino acids. Material: FFPE minimally invasive lung adenocarcinoma tissue. The TCR comes from a person aged 70 to 80 with lung adenocarcinoma. The chain has TRBV6-1 and TRBJ2-2; D is undetermined. The CDR3 spells CASSDIGGELFF. Written as DNA, the CDR3 is TGTGCCAGTAGTGACATAGGCGGGGAGCTGTTTTTT.